These 3 T cell receptor beta chains were sequenced from one sample in a study of blood T cell repertoires in COVID-19. TCRdb's copy holds only in-frame clones and misses some; the assay was immunoSEQ multiplex PCR. The sample has fewer than 300,000 clones; 70% to 90% are singletons. What was sequenced was peripheral blood. The receptors stem from a man younger than 35 with active or convalescent COVID-19.

The V gene is TRBV19, the J gene TRBJ2-2; a possible D gene is TRBD2 (5 bases). The germline CDR1 and CDR2 sequences are LNHDA and SQIVND (reference sequence). Trimming took off 5 bases at V and 7 bases at J, with 11 bases between the two ends. The CDR3 sequence is 13 residues long. The CDR3 here is CASSLQRVGELFF. DNA of the CDR3: TGTGCCAGTAGTTTGCAGAGGGTCGGGGAGCTGTTTTTT. The entire variable domain, with the rest obtained from reference TRBV19 and TRBJ2-2, is as follows: DGGITQSPKYLFRKEGQNVTLSCEQNLNHDAMYWYRQDPGQGLRLIYYSQIVNDFQKGDIAEGYSVSREKKESFPLTVTSAQKNPTAFYLCASSLQRVGELFFGEGSRLTVL.

V gene TRBV6-5 combines with J gene TRBJ1-2; D is possibly TRBD1 (6 bases). V gave up 7 bases and J gave up 6 bases, with 15 bases separating them. Germline CDR1 is MNHEY and CDR2 is SVGAGI. CDR3 size: 13 residues. The CDR3 spells CASTEGGGNGYTF. In DNA form, the CDR3 reads TGTGCCAGCACGGAGGGGGGGGGTAATGGCTACACCTTC.

This clone showed up just a few times. The chain carries TRBV11-1 and TRBJ2-7, with 9 bases identical to TRBD1. Trimming at V came to 1 base and at J to 6 bases, leaving 7 bases not matched to a gene. Germline values: CDR1 SGHAT, CDR2 FQDESV (reference sequence). CDR3 size: 15 residues. CDR3 region: CASSLVGQGIGEQYF. CDR3 nucleotide sequence: TGTGCCAGCAGCTTAGTCGGACAGGGGATTGGCGAGCAGTACTTC.